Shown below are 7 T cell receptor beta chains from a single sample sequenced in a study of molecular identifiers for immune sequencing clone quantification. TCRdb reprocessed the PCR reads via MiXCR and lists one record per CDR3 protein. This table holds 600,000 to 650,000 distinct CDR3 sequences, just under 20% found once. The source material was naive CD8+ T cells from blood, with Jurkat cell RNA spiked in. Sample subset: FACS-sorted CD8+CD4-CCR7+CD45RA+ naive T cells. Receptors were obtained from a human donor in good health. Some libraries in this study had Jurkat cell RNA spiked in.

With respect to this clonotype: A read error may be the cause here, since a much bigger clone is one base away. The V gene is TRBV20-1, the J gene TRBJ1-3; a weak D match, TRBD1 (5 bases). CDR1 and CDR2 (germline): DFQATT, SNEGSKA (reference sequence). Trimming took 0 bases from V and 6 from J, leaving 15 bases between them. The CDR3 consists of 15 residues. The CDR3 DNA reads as TGCAGTGCTAGAGATCTTCGGGGGAACTTAAACACCATATATTTT. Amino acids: CSARDLRGNLNTIYF.

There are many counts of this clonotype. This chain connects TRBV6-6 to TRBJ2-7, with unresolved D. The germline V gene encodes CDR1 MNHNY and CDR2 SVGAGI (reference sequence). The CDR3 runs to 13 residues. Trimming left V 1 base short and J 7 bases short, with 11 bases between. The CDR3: CASSYLFGSEQYF. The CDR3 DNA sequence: TGTGCCAGCAGTTACTTATTCGGGTCTGAGCAGTACTTC.

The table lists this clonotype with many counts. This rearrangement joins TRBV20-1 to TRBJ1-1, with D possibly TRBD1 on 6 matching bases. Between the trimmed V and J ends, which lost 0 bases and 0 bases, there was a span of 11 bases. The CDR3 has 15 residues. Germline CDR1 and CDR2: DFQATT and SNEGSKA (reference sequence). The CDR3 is CSAREVGGLNTEAFF. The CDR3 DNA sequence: TGCAGTGCTAGAGAAGTTGGGGGCTTGAACACTGAAGCTTTCTTT.

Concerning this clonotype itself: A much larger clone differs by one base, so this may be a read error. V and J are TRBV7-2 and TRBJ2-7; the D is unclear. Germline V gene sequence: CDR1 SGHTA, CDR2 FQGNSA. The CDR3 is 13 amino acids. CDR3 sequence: CGSSLEVPYEQYF. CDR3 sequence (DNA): TGTGGCAGCAGCTTAGAAGTCCCCTACGAGCAGTACTTC.

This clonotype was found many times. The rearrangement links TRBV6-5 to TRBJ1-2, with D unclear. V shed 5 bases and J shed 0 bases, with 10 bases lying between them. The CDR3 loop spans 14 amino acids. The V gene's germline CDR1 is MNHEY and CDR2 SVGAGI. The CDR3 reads CASSPHVANYGYTF. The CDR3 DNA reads TGTGCCAGCAGTCCTCACGTAGCTAACTATGGCTACACCTTC.

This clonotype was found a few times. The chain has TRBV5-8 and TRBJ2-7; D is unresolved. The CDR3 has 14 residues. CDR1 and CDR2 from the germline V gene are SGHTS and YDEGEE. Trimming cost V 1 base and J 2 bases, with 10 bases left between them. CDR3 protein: CASSLKLMAYEQYF. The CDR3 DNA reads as TGTGCCAGCAGCTTGAAACTAATGGCCTACGAGCAGTACTTC.

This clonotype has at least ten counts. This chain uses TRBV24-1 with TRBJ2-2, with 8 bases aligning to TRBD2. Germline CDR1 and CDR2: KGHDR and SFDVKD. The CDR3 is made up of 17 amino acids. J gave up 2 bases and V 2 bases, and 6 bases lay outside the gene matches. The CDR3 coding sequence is TGTGCCACCAGTGATTCCAACGTAGCGGGAAACACCGGGGAGCTGTTTTTT. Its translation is CATSDSNVAGNTGELFF.